What follows are 9 T cell receptor beta chains derived from one specimen sequenced in a study of blood T cell repertoires in COVID-19. Profiled with immunoSEQ multiplex PCR; TCRdb holds only in-frame clones, not every one. Among around 340,000 clones listed, 65% to 90% were seen once. The sample consisted of peripheral blood. The receptors here all came from a woman aged 60-75 years with COVID-19, enrolled during active disease.

The chain has TRBV2 and TRBJ1-2; 9 nucleotides agree with TRBD1. Germline assignment: CDR1 SNHLY and CDR2 FYNNEI. The CDR3 has 16 amino acids. The J segment lost 8 bases and the V segment lost 5 bases, leaving 15 bases of the junction unmatched. The CDR3 loop reads CASSHPPTGGIGGYTF. The CDR3 region has the DNA TGTGCCAGCAGTCACCCCCCCACAGGGGGCATTGGAGGCTACACCTTC.

This chain connects TRBV23-1 to TRBJ1-1; a weak D match, TRBD1 (6 bases). TRBV23-1 is reported as an ORF; its role is uncertain. The CDR3 runs to 17 residues. The ends were cut back, 0 bases at V and 1 base at J, with 15 bases in the middle. In DNA form, the CDR3 reads TGCGCCAGCAGTCAATCGGTTTTATGGACAGAGAACACTGAAGCTTTCTTT. Translation gives CASSQSVLWTENTEAFF.

V gene TRBV29-1 combines with J gene TRBJ2-5; 7 positions match TRBD1. This CDR3 comprises 13 residues. J gave up 4 bases and V 0 bases, and 2 bases lay outside the gene matches. CDR1 is SQVTM, CDR2 ANQGSEA, per germline. The CDR3 nucleotides are TGCAGCGTTGAAGAACACAGGGGAGAGACCCAGTACTTC. It is translated as CSVEEHRGETQYF.

The V call is TRBV7-6, the J call TRBJ2-5, with TRBD1 matching 7 bases. CDR3 length equals 15 residues. Germline CDR1 reads SGHVS; CDR2 reads FNYEAQ. The V segment lost 7 bases and the J segment 2 bases; nucleotides outside the gene matches: 10. CDR3 loop: CASTDRQGPQETQYF. The CDR3 region has the DNA TGTGCCAGCACCGACAGACAGGGACCACAAGAGACCCAGTACTTC.

The CDR3 loop is CASSLSWSEGYGYTF. The CDR3 DNA follows: TGTGCCAGCAGCTTGAGCTGGTCTGAGGGCTATGGCTACACCTTC. The chain combines TRBV5-4 with TRBJ1-2; D uncertain. Germline-derived CDR1 and CDR2 are SGHNT and YYREEE (reference sequence). The CDR3 sequence is 15 residues long. Trimming removed 1 base at V and 4 bases at J, with 14 bases between.

This clone appeared once. This chain connects TRBV7-3 to TRBJ2-5, with D possibly TRBD2 on 5 matching bases. Germline CDR1 reads SGHTA; CDR2 reads FQGTGA. This CDR3 comprises 15 residues. Deletions cut 5 bases from V and 5 bases from J, with 18 bases between. CDR3 bases: TGTGCCAGCAGCCCTACCTATGAGGGCAGGGAGACCCAGTACTTC. Translation: CASSPTYEGRETQYF.

The chain carries TRBV11-2 and TRBJ1-2; possibly TRBD1 for D (6 bases). The germline V gene encodes CDR1 SGHAT and CDR2 FQNNGV. Trimming took 0 bases from V and 4 from J, leaving 9 bases between them. This CDR3 region has 14 residues. CDR3 bases: TGTGCCAGCAGCTTAGACAGGGGCGCCTATGGCTACACCTTC. This codes for CASSLDRGAYGYTF.

This clone was observed a handful of times. The rearrangement uses TRBV12-5 and TRBJ2-7; the D gene is possibly TRBD2 (5 bases). This CDR3 has 17 residues. V lost 2 bases and J 3 bases, leaving 20 bases between the germline ends. Germline values: CDR1 LGHNT, CDR2 FRNRAP. The CDR3 nucleotides are TGTGCTAGTGGTTTGTATGAAAGCTGGGAGCCCATCTACGAGCAGTACTTC. Amino acid sequence: CASGLYESWEPIYEQYF.

The J gene is TRBJ1-2, the V gene TRBV4-1, with TRBD1 matching over 7 bases. V lost 2 bases, J lost 7 bases, and 10 bases stayed unmatched. Germline V gives CDR1 MGHRA, CDR2 YSYEKL. This CDR3 contains 15 residues. CDR3 sequence: CASSQHGQAFGGYTF. CDR3 sequence (DNA): TGCGCCAGCAGCCAACATGGACAGGCCTTTGGTGGCTACACCTTC.